The 21 T cell receptor beta chains in this list originate from one sample, sequenced in a study of cytomegalovirus exposure and HLA in healthy donors (dated by TCRdb to 2016 to 2017). Libraries were prepared through the immunoSEQ multiplex PCR assay. For the multiplex PCR, a mixture combining 60 forward primers for TCR Vbeta segments and 13 reverse primers for TCR Jbeta segments was used. TCRdb stores this immuneACCESS table with in-frame sequences only. Part of the clones is absent; in the studies checked, under half of the shortfall reflects unresolved V genes, and no reason is known for the rest. Across this sample there are about 150,000 clones, with roughly 85% seen only once. The ten largest clones take up less than 2% of the sample. The material sequenced was PBMCs. The source is a man aged 40-49 years in good health and CMV-seronegative.

The chain combines TRBV7-2 with TRBJ1-1; 7 nucleotides agree with TRBD1. With V trimmed by 5 bases and J by 2 bases, 11 bases remained unmatched. The CDR3 consists of 16 residues. The germline gives CDR1 SGHTA, CDR2 FQGNSA. CDR3: CASSLLIRTGNTEAFF. The CDR3 DNA reads as TGTGCCAGCAGCCTTCTTATCCGGACAGGCAACACTGAAGCTTTCTTT.

The V and J genes are TRBV6-4 and TRBJ2-1; 9 nucleotides line up with TRBD2. CDR1 MRHNA and CDR2 SNTAGT come from the germline V gene. J gave up 5 bases and V 6 bases, and 8 bases lay outside the gene matches. The CDR3 has 15 residues. For the CDR3, the DNA is TGTGCCAGCAGCTGGGGGAGCGGGAGGAACAATGAGCAGTTCTTC. Protein sequence: CASSWGSGRNNEQFF.

The CDR3 coding sequence is TGTGCCAGCAGTTTTTATGGGGGGAGCAATCAGCCCCAGCATTTT. Amino acid sequence: CASSFYGGSNQPQHF. The chain is built from TRBV28 and TRBJ1-5; the D gene is possibly TRBD1 (5 bases). Germline V lookup: CDR1 MDHEN, CDR2 SYDVKM. This CDR3 spans 15 amino acids. The V end was cut by 3 bases, the J end by 1 base, with 10 bases between.

In nucleotides, the CDR3 is TGCGCCAGCAGCTTGGGGCGGAACAATGAGCAGTTCTTC. It translates to CASSLGRNNEQFF. The gene calls are TRBV5-1 and TRBJ2-1; no firm D call. The CDR3 totals 13 residues. The V end was cut by 0 bases, the J end by 5 bases, with 6 bases between. CDR1 is SGHRS, CDR2 YFSETQ, per germline. The full variable domain, in which reference TRBV5-1 and TRBJ2-1 provide the parts outside the CDR3, is KAGVTQTPRYLIKTRGQQVTLSCSPISGHRSVSWYQQTPGQGLQFLFEYFSETQRNKGNFPGRFSGRQFSNSRSEMNVSTLELGDSALYLCASSLGRNNEQFFGPGTRLTVL.

The genes are TRBV7-3 and TRBJ2-2, with D perhaps TRBD1 (5 bases). This CDR3 region has 13 residues. CDR1 and CDR2 from the germline V gene are SGHTA and FQGTGA. The ends were cut back, 5 bases at V and 4 bases at J, with 8 bases in the middle. CDR3 DNA sequence: TGTGCCAGCAGCCCCCAGGGCACCGGGGAGCTGTTTTTT. Protein product: CASSPQGTGELFF.

A word on this clone: The junction departs from germline at one end; a sequencing error may be responsible. Other DNA sequences within the sample encode an identical CDR3. The J gene is TRBJ2-7, the V gene TRBV19; the D is unclear. The CDR3 is 15 amino acids. CDR1 LNHDA and CDR2 SQIVND come from the germline V gene (reference sequence). This CDR3 is CASSIRMSGGVEQYF. In DNA form, the CDR3 reads TGCGCCAGTAGTATAAGGATGTCGGGTGGAGTCGAGCAGTACTTC. Full variable domain (outside the CDR3, taken from reference TRBV19 and TRBJ2-7): DGGITQSPKYLFRKEGQNVTLSCEQNLNHDAMYWYRQDPGQGLRLIYYSQIVNDFQKGDIAEGYSVSREKKESFPLTVTSAQKNPTAFYLCASSIRMSGGVEQYFGPGTRLTVT.

The V gene is TRBV4-2, the J gene TRBJ1-6; weak D call: TRBD1 (5 bases). The CDR3 spans 17 residues. Germline V lookup: CDR1 LGHNA, CDR2 YNFKEQ. The ends were cut back, 0 bases at V and 7 bases at J, with 16 bases in the middle. The CDR3 DNA follows: TGTGCCAGCAGCCAAGAATCAAGCCAGGGTAGCAATTCACCCCTCCACTTT. Translation: CASSQESSQGSNSPLHF.

The chain combines TRBV9 with TRBJ1-5, with D perhaps TRBD1 (6 bases). The V end was cut by 3 bases, the J end by 3 bases, with 10 bases between. This CDR3 spans 14 amino acids. Germline V lookup: CDR1 SGDLS, CDR2 YYNGEE. CDR3 amino acids: CASSARDINQPQHF. Written as DNA, the CDR3 is TGTGCCAGCAGCGCCCGGGACATCAATCAGCCCCAGCATTTT.

This clone appeared a few times. This sample includes further DNA sequences coding for the same CDR3. The rearrangement links TRBV14 to TRBJ2-1, with TRBD1 as a possible D gene (6 bases). V was shortened by 3 bases and J by 4 bases, with 7 bases between the two germline ends. The length of the CDR3 is 13 residues. Germline loops: CDR1 SGHDN, CDR2 FVKESK. The CDR3 is CASSQDRYNEQFF. In nucleotides, the CDR3 is TGTGCCAGCAGCCAGGACAGATACAATGAGCAGTTCTTC.

This rearrangement joins TRBV9 to TRBJ2-5; the match to TRBD2 covers 8 bases. Germline V CDR1 and CDR2: SGDLS, YYNGEE. V trimming: 3 bases; J trimming: 5 bases; junction bases outside the gene matches: 12. CDR3 length: 16 amino acids. The CDR3 bases are TGTGCCAGCAGCGAGGGACTAGGGGGTATAGGCGAGACCCAGTACTTC. Amino acids: CASSEGLGGIGETQYF.

With respect to this clone: Relative to the germline gene, one junction end is altered; a read error may explain this. The chain recombines TRBV7-2 with TRBJ2-1; 7 bases are a match to TRBD1. Looked up from germline, CDR1 is SGHTA and CDR2 is FQGNSA. The CDR3 sequence is 14 residues long. The CDR3 loop is CASSPGTAYNGQFF. The CDR3, as DNA: TGTGCCAGCAGCCCCGGGACAGCCTACAATGGGCAGTTCTTC.

The chain combines TRBV5-6 with TRBJ2-1, with 7 bases lining up with TRBD2. The J segment lost 8 bases and the V segment lost 2 bases, leaving 13 bases of the junction unmatched. From germline, CDR1 is SGHDT and CDR2 YYEEEE. This CDR3 has 16 amino acids. The CDR3 DNA sequence: TGTGCCAGCAGCTTCCGACTAGCAAGAGGTTGGGATGAGCAGTTCTTC. This sequence encodes CASSFRLARGWDEQFF.

This rearrangement joins TRBV9 to TRBJ1-2; no clear D gene. The germline gives CDR1 SGDLS, CDR2 YYNGEE. The CDR3 has 15 amino acids. Trimming took off 0 bases at V and 0 bases at J, with 9 bases between the two ends. CDR3: CASSVVTDSNYGYTF. The CDR3 coding sequence is TGTGCCAGCAGCGTAGTTACAGATTCTAACTATGGCTACACCTTC. Full variable domain (missing parts from reference TRBV9 and TRBJ1-2): DSGVTQTPKHLITATGQRVTLRCSPRSGDLSVYWYQQSLDQGLQFLIQYYNGEERAKGNILERFSAQQFPDLHSELNLSSLELGDSALYFCASSVVTDSNYGYTFGSGTRLTVV.

This chain uses TRBV7-8 with TRBJ1-1; 7 bases fit TRBD1. J gave up 2 bases and V 3 bases, and 3 bases lay outside the gene matches. The CDR3 totals 14 residues. Germline V gives CDR1 SGHVS, CDR2 FQNEAQ. CDR3 protein: CASSFRTGNTEAFF. CDR3 sequence (DNA): TGTGCCAGCAGCTTTAGGACAGGCAACACTGAAGCTTTCTTT.

This clone was observed a single time. The chain has TRBV28 and TRBJ1-5; a weak D match, TRBD1 (6 bases). Germline CDR1 and CDR2: MDHEN and SYDVKM. The CDR3 spans 15 residues. V gave up 6 bases and J gave up 0 bases, with 12 bases separating them. The CDR3 protein is CASRVTGNSNQPQHF. The CDR3 bases are TGTGCCAGCAGGGTAACAGGGAATAGCAATCAGCCCCAGCATTTT.

This sequence joins TRBV9 and TRBJ1-3; D is unresolved. This CDR3 has 16 residues. Germline CDR1 and CDR2: SGDLS and YYNGEE. The V and J ends lost 3 bases and 0 bases respectively, with 13 bases between them. The CDR3 DNA is TGTGCCAGCAGCGGGGGAGCCCGGAGCTCTGGAAACACCATATATTTT. Protein product: CASSGGARSSGNTIYF.

J is TRBJ2-5 and V is TRBV19; the match to TRBD1 covers 8 bases. This CDR3 contains 16 residues. CDR1 and CDR2 (germline): LNHDA, SQIVND (reference sequence). The J segment lost 11 bases and the V segment lost 5 bases, leaving 19 bases of the junction unmatched. CDR3 amino acids: CASSFTGTGETGEQYF. The DNA for the CDR3 is TGTGCCAGTAGTTTTACCGGGACAGGAGAGACGGGGGAGCAGTACTTC.

There are a few counts of this clone. The chain carries TRBV4-2 and TRBJ1-2; 9 bases are a match to TRBD1. Trimming at V came to 0 bases and at J to 4 bases, leaving 3 bases not matched to a gene. CDR3 length equals 15 residues. Germline CDR1 reads LGHNA; CDR2 reads YNFKEQ. CDR3 protein: CASSQELGQGYGYTF. The CDR3 DNA is TGTGCCAGCAGCCAAGAGTTGGGACAGGGCTATGGCTACACCTTC.

The genes are TRBV18 and TRBJ2-7; D is possibly TRBD1 (6 bases). Trimming cost V 0 bases and J 3 bases, with 12 bases left between them. CDR1 and CDR2 (germline): KGHSH, LQKENI. The CDR3 covers 15 residues. The CDR3 here is CASSPPRDIFYEQYF. CDR3 in DNA: TGTGCCAGCTCACCACCTAGGGACATTTTCTACGAGCAGTACTTC.

The chain joins TRBV6-6 to TRBJ1-4, with unresolved D. The germline gives CDR1 MNHNY, CDR2 SVGAGI (reference sequence). This CDR3 spans 14 amino acids. V was pared by 5 bases and J by 6 bases, with 13 bases between. CDR3 sequence: CASSILDADEKLFF. DNA for the CDR3: TGTGCCAGCAGTATTCTCGACGCGGATGAAAAACTGTTTTTT.

The rearrangement uses TRBV11-2 and TRBJ2-2; D is uncertain. CDR3 length: 13 residues. V was cut by 1 base and J by 6 bases, with 6 bases left in between. Per the germline V gene, CDR1 is SGHAT and CDR2 is FQNNGV. The CDR3 DNA is TGTGCCAGCAGCTTAGTGCGGTCCGGGGAGCTGTTTTTT. Translated, it gives CASSLVRSGELFF. Together with reference TRBV11-2 and TRBJ2-2, the CDR3 gives the full variable domain: EAGVAQSPRYKIIEKRQSVAFWCNPISGHATLYWYQQILGQGPKLLIQFQNNGVVDDSQLPKDRFSAERLKGVDSTLKIQPAKLEDSAVYLCASSLVRSGELFFGEGSRLTVL.